The T cell receptor beta chain under discussion was sequenced for a study of blood T cell repertoires in COVID-19. On the study more broadly: Acute and convalescent COVID-19 samples came from the United States, Italy and Spain.

Per the original data handling: Scientists estimated how many nucleated cells there were by amplifying reference gene primers. Data came from immunoSEQ multiplex PCR; TCRdb stores just in-frame clones and leaves some out. Clone size and the V and J calls come from that table; the DNA yielded D and trimming. Here the sample spans around 210,000 clones, 85% being singletons. Patients in Seattle were enrolled during active infection, then followed longitudinally. This CDR3 contains 16 residues. V shed 4 bases and J 1 base; nucleotides not matched to a gene: 3. The germline gives CDR1 SGHKS, CDR2 YYEKEE (reference sequence).

The specimen sequenced was peripheral blood. This receptor was taken from a man between 45 and 60 years old with COVID-19, enrolled during active disease. The chain carries TRBV5-5 and TRBJ2-3, with 13 bases that match TRBD2. The CDR3 bases are TGTGCCAGCAGCGCCGGACTAGCGGGAGGCACAGATACGCAGTATTTT. It yields the protein CASSAGLAGGTDTQYF. Based on the CDR3 plus reference TRBV5-5 and TRBJ2-3, the full variable domain is DAGVTQSPTHLIKTRGQQVTLRCSPISGHKSVSWYQQVLGQGPQFIFQYYEKEERGRGNFPDRFSARQFPNYSSELNVNALLLGDSALYLCASSAGLAGGTDTQYFGPGTRLTVL.